This T cell receptor (beta chain) was identified in a study of radiotherapy plus CTLA-4 blockade in lung cancer. CDR3 length equals 14 residues. The V end was cut by 0 bases, the J end by 4 bases, with 10 bases between. Germline assignment: CDR1 MNHNY and CDR2 SVGAGI (reference sequence). Sequencing was performed with immunoSEQ multiplex PCR; in TCRdb, only in-frame clones are kept and a portion is missing. The sample consists of about 62,000 clones, about 72% of them appearing once. The receptor's source is a human donor with non-small cell lung cancer who had a complete response to radiotherapy plus ipilimumab. Sample: peripheral blood, taken from a patient treated with radiotherapy plus ipilimumab. The V gene is TRBV6-6, the J gene TRBJ2-7; D gene uncertain. CDR3 amino acids: CASSYSRDPYEQYF. The CDR3 bases are TGTGCCAGCAGTTACTCTAGAGATCCTTACGAGCAGTACTTC.